The source of this TCR beta chain is a study of shared clonotypes between healthy human individuals. Positively selected for CCR7, the CD45RO-negative cells used as naive CD8 cells excluded terminally differentiated effector memory CD45RA+ cells. Adults of Caucasian background living in Nashville, Tennessee made up all donors. Trimming removed 5 bases from V and 0 bases from J; junction bases left unmatched: 7. The CDR3 runs to 17 residues. Samples underwent the assay at deep level. The repertoire was sequenced with immunoSEQ multiplex PCR; TCRdb's copy has only in-frame clones and lacks some. The profile shows approximately 2,200,000 clones, 93% of them singletons.

Sequencing was performed on naive CD8+ T cells from PBMCs. This clonotype was obtained from a man younger than 35 in good health. Some clones in this sample may be carry-over from other donors' samples. J is TRBJ2-6 and V is TRBV23-1, with TRBD1 identical over 7 bases. TRBV23-1 is sorted into the ORF group, with uncertain function. As DNA, the CDR3 is TGCGCCAGCAGTACCGGGACAGTTATCTCTGGGGCCAACGTCCTGACTTTC. Translating it yields CASSTGTVISGANVLTF.